This TCR beta chain was captured by sequencing in a study of cytomegalovirus exposure and HLA in healthy donors. Remarks on this clone: No antigen is known for it.

Clones were read by immunoSEQ multiplex PCR, and TCRdb kept only the in-frame ones, dropping some. The repertoire holds around 140,000 clones, with approximately 86% as singletons. The CDR3 runs 10 residues. Germline lookup yields CDR1 MNHNS and CDR2 SASEGT. Between the trimmed V and J ends, which lost 7 bases and 7 bases, there was a span of 7 bases. Notes on the study in general: Reports indicated that the classifier achieved high specificity and sensitivity in diagnosing cytomegalovirus status. The study recorded 150 to 200 TCR beta chains that were cytomegalovirus-associated.

The rearrangement joins TRBV6-1 to TRBJ1-2; D ambiguous. The sequence came from a man between 18 and 35 years old in good health and CMV-seropositive. Specimen: PBMCs. The CDR3, as DNA: TGTGCCAGCAACTACGGTGGCTACACCTTC. Protein product: CASNYGGYTF.